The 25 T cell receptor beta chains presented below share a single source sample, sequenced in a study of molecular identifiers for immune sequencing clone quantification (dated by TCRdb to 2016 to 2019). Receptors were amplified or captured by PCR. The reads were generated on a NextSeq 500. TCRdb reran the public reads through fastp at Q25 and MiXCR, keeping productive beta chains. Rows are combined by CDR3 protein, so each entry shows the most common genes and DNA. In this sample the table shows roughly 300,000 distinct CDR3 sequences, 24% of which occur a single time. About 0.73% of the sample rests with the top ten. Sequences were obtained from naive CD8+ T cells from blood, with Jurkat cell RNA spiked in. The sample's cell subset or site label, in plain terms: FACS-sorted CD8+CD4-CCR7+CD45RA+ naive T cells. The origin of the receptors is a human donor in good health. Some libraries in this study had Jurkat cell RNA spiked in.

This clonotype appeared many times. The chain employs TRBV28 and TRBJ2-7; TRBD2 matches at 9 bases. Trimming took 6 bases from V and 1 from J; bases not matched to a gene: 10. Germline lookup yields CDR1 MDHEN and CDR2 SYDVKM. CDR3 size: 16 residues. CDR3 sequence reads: CASRPLAGVVSYEQYF. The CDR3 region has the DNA TGTGCCAGCAGACCGTTAGCGGGAGTAGTTTCCTACGAGCAGTACTTC.

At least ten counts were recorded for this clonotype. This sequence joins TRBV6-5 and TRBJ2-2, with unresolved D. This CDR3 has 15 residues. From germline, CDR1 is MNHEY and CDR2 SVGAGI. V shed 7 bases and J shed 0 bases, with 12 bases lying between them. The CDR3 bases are TGTGCCAGCACTTTAGCACTACCGAACACCGGGGAGCTGTTTTTT. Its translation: CASTLALPNTGELFF.

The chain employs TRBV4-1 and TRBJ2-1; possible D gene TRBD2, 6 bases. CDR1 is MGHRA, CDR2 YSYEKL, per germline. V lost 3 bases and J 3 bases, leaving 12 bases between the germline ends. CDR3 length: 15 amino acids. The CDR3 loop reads CASSQFYGSYNEQFF. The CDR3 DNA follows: TGCGCCAGCAGCCAGTTCTACGGGAGCTACAATGAGCAGTTCTTC.

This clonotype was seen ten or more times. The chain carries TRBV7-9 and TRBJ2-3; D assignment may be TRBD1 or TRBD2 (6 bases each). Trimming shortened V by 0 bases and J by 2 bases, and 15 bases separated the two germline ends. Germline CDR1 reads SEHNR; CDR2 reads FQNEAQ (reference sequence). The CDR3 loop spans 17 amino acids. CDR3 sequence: CASSLASGAEHTDTQYF. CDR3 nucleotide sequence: TGTGCCAGCAGCTTAGCATCGGGGGCTGAGCACACAGATACGCAGTATTTT.

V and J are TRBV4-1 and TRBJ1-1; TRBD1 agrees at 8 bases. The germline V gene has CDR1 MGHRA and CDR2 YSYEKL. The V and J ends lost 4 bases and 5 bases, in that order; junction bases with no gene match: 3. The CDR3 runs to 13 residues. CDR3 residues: CASSLRGQTEAFF. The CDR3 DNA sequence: TGCGCCAGCAGCCTCAGGGGGCAGACTGAAGCTTTCTTT.

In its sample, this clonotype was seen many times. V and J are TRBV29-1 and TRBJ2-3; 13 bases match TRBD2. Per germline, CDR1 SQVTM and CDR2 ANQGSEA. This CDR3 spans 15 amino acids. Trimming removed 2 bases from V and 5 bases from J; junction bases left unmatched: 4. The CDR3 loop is CSVELTSGGLDTQYF. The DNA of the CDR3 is TGCAGCGTTGAATTGACTAGCGGGGGGTTAGATACGCAGTATTTT.

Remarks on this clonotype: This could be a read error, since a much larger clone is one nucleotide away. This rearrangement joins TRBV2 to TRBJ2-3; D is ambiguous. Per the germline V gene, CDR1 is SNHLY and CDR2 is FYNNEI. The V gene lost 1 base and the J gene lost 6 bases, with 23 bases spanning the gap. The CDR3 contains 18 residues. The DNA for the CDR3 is TGTGCCAGCAGTGAAGTGGGTGAGGTGGTCGTCCAGCCGGATACGCAGTATTTT. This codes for CASSEVGEVVVQPDTQYF.

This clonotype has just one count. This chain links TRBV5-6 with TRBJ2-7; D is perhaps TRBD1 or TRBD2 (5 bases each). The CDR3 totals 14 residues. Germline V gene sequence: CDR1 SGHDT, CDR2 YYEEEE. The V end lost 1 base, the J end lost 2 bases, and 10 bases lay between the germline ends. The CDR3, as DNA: TGTGCCAGCAGCTTGAGGGACGCTACCTACGAGCAGTACTTC. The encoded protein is CASSLRDATYEQYF.

CDR3 sequence (DNA): TGTGCCAGCAGCTCCGGGACAGGGAGTGAGACCCAGTACTTC. This encodes CASSSGTGSETQYF. The J gene is TRBJ2-5, the V gene TRBV7-9; 9 positions match TRBD1. The germline V gene has CDR1 SEHNR and CDR2 FQNEAQ (reference sequence). With V trimmed by 4 bases and J by 5 bases, 5 bases remained unmatched. This CDR3 region has 14 residues. The full variable domain, with the rest looked up from reference TRBV7-9 and TRBJ2-5, is DTGVSQNPRHKITKRGQNVTFRCDPISEHNRLYWYRQTLGQGPEFLTYFQNEAQLEKSRLLSDRFSAERPKGSFSTLEIQRTEQGDSAMYLCASSSGTGSETQYFGPGTRLLVL.

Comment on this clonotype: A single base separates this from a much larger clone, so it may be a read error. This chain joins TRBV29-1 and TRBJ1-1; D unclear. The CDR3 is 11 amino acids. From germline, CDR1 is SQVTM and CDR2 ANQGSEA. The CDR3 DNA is TGCAGCGTTGGTAAGAACACTGGAGCTTTCTTT. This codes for CSVGKNTGAFF.

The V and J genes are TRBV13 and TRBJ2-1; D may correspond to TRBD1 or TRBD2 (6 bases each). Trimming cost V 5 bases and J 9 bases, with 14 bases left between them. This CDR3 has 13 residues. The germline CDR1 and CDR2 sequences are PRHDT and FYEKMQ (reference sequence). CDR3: CASSPRGVSEQFF. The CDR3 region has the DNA TGTGCCAGCAGCCCAAGGGGGGTCTCTGAGCAGTTCTTC.

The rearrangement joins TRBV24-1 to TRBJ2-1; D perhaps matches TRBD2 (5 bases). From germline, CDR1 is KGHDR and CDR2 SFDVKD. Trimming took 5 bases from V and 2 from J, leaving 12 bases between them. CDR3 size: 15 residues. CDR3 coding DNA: TGTGCCACCAGTGGCCAGGACGGGGCCTACAATGAGCAGTTCTTC. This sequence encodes CATSGQDGAYNEQFF.

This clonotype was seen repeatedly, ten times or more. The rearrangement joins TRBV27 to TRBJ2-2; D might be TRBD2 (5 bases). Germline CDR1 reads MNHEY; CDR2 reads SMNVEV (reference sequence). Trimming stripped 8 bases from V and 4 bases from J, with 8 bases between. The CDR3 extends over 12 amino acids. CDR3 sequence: CASSGVTGELFF. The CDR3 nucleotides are TGTGCCAGCTCCGGGGTCACCGGGGAGCTGTTTTTT.

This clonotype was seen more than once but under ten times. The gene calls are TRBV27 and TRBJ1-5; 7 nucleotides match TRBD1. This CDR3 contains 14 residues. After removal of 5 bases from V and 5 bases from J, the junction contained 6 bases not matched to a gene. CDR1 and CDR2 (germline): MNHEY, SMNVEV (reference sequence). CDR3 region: CASSPRQGDQPQHF. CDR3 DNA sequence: TGTGCCAGCAGTCCTCGACAGGGTGATCAGCCCCAGCATTTT.

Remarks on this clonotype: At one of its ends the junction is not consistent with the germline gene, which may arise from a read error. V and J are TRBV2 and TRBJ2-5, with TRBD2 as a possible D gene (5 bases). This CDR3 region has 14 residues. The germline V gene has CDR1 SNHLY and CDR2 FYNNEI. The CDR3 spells CASRTGGNQVTRYF. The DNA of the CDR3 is TGTGCCAGCAGGACCGGAGGCAACCAAGTGACCCGGTACTTC.

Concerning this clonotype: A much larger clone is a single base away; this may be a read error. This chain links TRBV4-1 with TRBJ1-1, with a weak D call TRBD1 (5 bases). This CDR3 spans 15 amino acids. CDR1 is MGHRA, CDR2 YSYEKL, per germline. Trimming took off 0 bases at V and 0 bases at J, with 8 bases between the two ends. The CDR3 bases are TGCGCCAGCAGCCAAGAGGACAACATGAACACTGAAGCTTTCTTT. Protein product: CASSQEDNMNTEAFF.

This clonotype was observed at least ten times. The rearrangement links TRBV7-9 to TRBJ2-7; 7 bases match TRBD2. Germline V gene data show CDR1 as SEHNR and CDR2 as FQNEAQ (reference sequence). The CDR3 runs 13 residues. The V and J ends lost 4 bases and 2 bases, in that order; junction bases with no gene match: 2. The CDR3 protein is CASSSGLTYEQYF. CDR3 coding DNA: TGTGCCAGCAGCTCGGGACTAACCTACGAGCAGTACTTC.

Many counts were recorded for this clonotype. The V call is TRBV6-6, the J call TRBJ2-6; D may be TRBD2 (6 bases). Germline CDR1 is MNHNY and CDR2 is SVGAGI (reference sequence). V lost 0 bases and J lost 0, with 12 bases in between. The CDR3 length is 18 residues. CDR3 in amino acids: CASSYSPVEGSGANVLTF. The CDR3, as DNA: TGTGCCAGCAGTTACTCCCCCGTGGAGGGCTCTGGGGCCAACGTCCTGACTTTC.

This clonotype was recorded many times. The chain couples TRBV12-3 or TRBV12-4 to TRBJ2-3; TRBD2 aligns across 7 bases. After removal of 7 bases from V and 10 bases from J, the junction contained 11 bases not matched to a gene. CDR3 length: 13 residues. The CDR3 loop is CASTLLGTTSQYF. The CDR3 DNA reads TGTGCCAGCACCCTTCTGGGGACTACCTCGCAGTATTTT.

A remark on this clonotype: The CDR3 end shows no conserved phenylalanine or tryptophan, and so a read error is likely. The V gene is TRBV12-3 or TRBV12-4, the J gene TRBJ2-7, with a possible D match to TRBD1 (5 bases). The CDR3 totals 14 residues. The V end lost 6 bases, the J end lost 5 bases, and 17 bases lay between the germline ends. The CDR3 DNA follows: TGTGCCAGCAGCCAGGGTTTATCGGTCCACGAGCAGTACTCC. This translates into CASSQGLSVHEQYS.

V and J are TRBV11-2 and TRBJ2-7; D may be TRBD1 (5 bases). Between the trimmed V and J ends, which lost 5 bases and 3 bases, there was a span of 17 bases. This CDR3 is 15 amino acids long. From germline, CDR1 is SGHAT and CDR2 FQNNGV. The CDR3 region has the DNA TGTGCCAGCAGCACGAGAGCAGGACACCTCTACGAGCAGTACTTC. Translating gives CASSTRAGHLYEQYF.

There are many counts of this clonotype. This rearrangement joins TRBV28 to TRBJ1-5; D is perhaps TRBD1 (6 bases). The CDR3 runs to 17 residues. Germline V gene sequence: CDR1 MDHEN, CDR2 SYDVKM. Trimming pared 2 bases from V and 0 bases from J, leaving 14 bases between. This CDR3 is CASSLEGQIPSNQPQHF. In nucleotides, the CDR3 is TGTGCCAGCAGTTTAGAAGGACAGATCCCTAGCAATCAGCCCCAGCATTTT.

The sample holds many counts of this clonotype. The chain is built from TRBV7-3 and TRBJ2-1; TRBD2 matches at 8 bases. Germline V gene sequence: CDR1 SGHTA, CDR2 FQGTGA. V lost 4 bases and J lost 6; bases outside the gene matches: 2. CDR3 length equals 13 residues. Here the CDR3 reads CASSWGLGNEQFF. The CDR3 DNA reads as TGTGCCAGCAGCTGGGGACTAGGCAATGAGCAGTTCTTC.

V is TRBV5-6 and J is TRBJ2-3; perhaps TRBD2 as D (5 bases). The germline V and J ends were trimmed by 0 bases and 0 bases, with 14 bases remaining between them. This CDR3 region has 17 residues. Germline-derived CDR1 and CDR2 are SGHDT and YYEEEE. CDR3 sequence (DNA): TGTGCCAGCAGCTTGGACCTCCCCAGCGGCAGCACAGATACGCAGTATTTT. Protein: CASSLDLPSGSTDTQYF.

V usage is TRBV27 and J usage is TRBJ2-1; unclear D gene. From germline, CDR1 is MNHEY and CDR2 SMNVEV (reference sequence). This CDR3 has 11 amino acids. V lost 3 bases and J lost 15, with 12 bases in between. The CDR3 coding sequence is TGTGCCAGCAGTTTGTCAGGTTACGCGTTCTTC. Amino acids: CASSLSGYAFF.